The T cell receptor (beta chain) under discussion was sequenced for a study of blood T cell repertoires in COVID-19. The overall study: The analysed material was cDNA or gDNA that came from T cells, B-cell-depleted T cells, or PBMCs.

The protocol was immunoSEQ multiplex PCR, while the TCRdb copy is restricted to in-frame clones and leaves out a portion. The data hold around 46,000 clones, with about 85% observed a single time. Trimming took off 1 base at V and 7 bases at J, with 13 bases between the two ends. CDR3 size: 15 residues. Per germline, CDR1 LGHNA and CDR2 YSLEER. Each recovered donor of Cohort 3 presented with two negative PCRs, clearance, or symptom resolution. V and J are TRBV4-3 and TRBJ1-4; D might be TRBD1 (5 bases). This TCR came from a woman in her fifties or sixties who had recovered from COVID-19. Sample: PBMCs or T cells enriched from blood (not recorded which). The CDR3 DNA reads TGCGCCAGCAGCCAAGCCAGGGCTCTCGGTGAAAAACTGTTTTTT. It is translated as CASSQARALGEKLFF.